The clone carrying this T cell receptor (beta chain) was recorded many times. Its specificity is not known. A J-beta primer mix and a sample-barcoded 5' primer were used in a second PCR of roughly 7 to 12 cycles. At least 2.5 million CDR3-containing paired-end reads were obtained per sample. TCRdb independently ran MiXCR on the 5' RACE reads; one entry per CDR3 protein. This sample has around 1.1 million distinct CDR3 sequences, with roughly two fifths found just once. The data derive from a study of blood T cells in healthy people across ages. Findings and limits, study-wide: PBMCs left unsorted prevented a conclusive naive versus antigen-experienced comparison.

V lost 5 bases to trimming and J lost 5 bases; unmatched junction nucleotides: 5. The CDR3 extends over 13 amino acids. From germline, CDR1 is MNHNS and CDR2 SASEGT. V and J are TRBV6-1 and TRBJ1-2; 7 bases fit TRBD1. The clonotype was recovered from a man aged 18 to 30 in good health. The sample was blood. CDR3 protein: CASSTGASYGYTF. Written as DNA, the CDR3 is TGTGCCAGCAGTACAGGGGCTTCGTATGGCTACACCTTC.